This T cell receptor beta chain stems from a study of human T cells and chemical hapten exposure. Researchers extracted total RNA from unfractionated whole blood. Germline trimming cut 0 bases from V and 4 bases from J; bases unmatched to any gene: 8. CDR3 length equals 16 residues. Per the germline V gene, CDR1 is LGHNT and CDR2 is FRNRAP. One entry per CDR3 protein results from TCRdb running MiXCR on the 5' RACE reads. The sample lists approximately 110,000 distinct CDR3 sequences, roughly 19% occurring once. The origin of this receptor is a human donor in good health. The rearrangement uses TRBV12-5 and TRBJ2-5; 7 bases are a match to TRBD2. The CDR3 spells CASGLVLGSSGETQYF. The CDR3, as DNA: TGTGCTAGTGGTTTGGTACTAGGGTCTAGCGGAGAGACCCAGTACTTC.